The present T cell receptor (beta chain) was sequenced within a study of T cells after yellow fever vaccination. In germline, CDR1 is SGHDT, CDR2 YYEEEE. CDR3 length equals 16 residues. A note on this clonotype: The antigen is unknown. This sequence may be a read error, since a much larger clone differs from it by one base.

Overall study findings and caveats: Booster sampling recovered most clones from primary vaccination (roughly 96% CD4, 80% to 90% CD8).

Researchers made TCR cDNA using 5'RACE template switching, and this step added a universal primer site and UMIs. Using its own MiXCR run on the 5' RACE reads, TCRdb lists one record per CDR3 protein. The profile shows tens of thousands of distinct CDR3 sequences, 7.5% to 8% of them singletons. This rearrangement joins TRBV5-6 to TRBJ2-2; perhaps D is TRBD1 or TRBD2 (6 bases each). The receptor comes from a young man who received the YFV17D yellow fever vaccine. The material was CD8+ T cells sorted from PBMCs, obtained on the day of the yellow fever booster vaccination. The CDR3 DNA reads TGTGCCAGCAGCTTGGATGGGGGGCACGGCACCGTGGAGCTGTTTTTT. This translates into CASSLDGGHGTVELFF.